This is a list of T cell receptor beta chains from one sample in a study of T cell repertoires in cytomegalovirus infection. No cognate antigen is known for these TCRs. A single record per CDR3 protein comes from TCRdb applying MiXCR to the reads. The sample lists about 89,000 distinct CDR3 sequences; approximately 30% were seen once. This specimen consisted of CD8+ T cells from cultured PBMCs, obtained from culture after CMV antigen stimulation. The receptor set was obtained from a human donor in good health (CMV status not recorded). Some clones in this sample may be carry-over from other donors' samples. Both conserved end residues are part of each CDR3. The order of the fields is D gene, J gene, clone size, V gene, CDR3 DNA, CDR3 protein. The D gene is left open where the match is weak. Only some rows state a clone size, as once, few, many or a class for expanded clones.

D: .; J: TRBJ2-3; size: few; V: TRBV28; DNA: TGTGCCACCAGTTTCGTCTCGGGTACGGATACGCAGTATTTT; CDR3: CATSFVSGTDTQYF
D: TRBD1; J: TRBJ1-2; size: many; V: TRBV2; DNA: TGTGCCAGCAGTACAGGGGGAGGCTACACCTTC; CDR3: CASSTGGGYTF
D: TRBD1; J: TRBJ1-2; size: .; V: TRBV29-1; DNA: TGCAGCGTTGGGGACAGTGGCTATGGCTACACCTTC; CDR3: CSVGDSGYGYTF
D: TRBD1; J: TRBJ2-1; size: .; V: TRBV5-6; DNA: TGTGCCAGCAGCCTTTCGGACAGGGGGCCCCGGGATGAGCAGTTCTTC; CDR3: CASSLSDRGPRDEQFF
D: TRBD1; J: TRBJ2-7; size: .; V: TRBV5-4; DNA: TGTGCCAGCAGCGCCCGGGACAGAAGCTACGAGCAGTACTTC; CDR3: CASSARDRSYEQYF
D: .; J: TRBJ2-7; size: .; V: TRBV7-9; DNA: TGTGCCAGCAGCTTACAGGGGAGCTCCTACGAGCAGTACTTC; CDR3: CASSLQGSSYEQYF
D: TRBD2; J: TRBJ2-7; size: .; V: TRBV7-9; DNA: TGTGCCAGCAGCTTAACTAGCGGCACCTACGAGCAGTACTTC; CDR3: CASSLTSGTYEQYF
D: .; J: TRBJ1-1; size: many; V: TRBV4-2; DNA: TGTGCCAGCAGCCAAGATAGGGGTCCCGACGGCGCTGAAGCTTTCTTT; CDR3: CASSQDRGPDGAEAFF
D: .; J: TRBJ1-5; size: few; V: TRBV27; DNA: TGTGCCAGCAGTTTCACGGGGTCCAATCAGCCCCAGCATTTT; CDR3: CASSFTGSNQPQHF
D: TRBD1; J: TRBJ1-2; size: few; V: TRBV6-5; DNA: TGTGCCAGCAGTTATGTGGACAGTTATACGACAGGGAACGGCTACACCTTC; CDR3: CASSYVDSYTTGNGYTF
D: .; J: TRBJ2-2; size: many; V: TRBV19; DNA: TGTGCCAGTAATCGGGGGCCTAACACCGGGGAGCTGTTTTTT; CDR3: CASNRGPNTGELFF
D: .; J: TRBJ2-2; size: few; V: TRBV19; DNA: TGTGCCAGTAGTATAGATACCGGGTTAAACACCGGGGAGCTGTTTTTT; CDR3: CASSIDTGLNTGELFF
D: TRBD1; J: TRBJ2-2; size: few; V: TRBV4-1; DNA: TGCGCCAGCAGCCAGCCGGGACAGGGGGGTACCGGGGAGCTGTTTTTT; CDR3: CASSQPGQGGTGELFF
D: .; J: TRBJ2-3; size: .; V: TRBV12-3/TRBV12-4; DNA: TGTGCCAGCAGTTTAGCGGTGGCGTTCGCCGTCGTCACAGATACGCAGTATTTT; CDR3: CASSLAVAFAVVTDTQYF
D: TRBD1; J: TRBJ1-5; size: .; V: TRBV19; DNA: TGTGCCAGTAGTATAAGAAACAGGGGCTGGGGCAATCAGCCCCAGCATTTT; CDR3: CASSIRNRGWGNQPQHF
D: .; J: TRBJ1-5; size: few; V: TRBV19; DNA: TGTGCCAGTAGTCTTCGGGACACCGGACAGCCCCAGCATTTT; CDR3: CASSLRDTGQPQHF
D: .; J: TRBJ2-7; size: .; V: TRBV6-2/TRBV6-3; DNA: TGTGCCAGCACGGACGCAGGGAAGCAGTACTTC; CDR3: CASTDAGKQYF
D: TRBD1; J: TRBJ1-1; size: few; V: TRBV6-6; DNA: TGTGCCAGTGAGGGGGCGAACACTGAAGCTTTCTTT; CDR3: CASEGANTEAFF
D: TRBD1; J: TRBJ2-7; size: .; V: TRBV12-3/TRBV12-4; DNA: TGTGCCAGCAGTTTAGAGAGGACAGGGGGAGGACGCGAGCAGTACTTC; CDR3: CASSLERTGGGREQYF
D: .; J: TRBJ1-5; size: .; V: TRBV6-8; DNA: TGTGCCAGCAGAGGGGGGGGTAGCAATCAGCCCCAGCATTTT; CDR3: CASRGGGSNQPQHF
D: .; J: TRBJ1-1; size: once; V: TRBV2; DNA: TGTGCCAGCAGTGAGTTTATGGGCACTGAAGCTTTCTTT; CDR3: CASSEFMGTEAFF
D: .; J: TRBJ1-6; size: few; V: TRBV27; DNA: TGTGCCAGCAGTTTAGGGGGGATCAATTCACCCCTCCACTTT; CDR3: CASSLGGINSPLHF
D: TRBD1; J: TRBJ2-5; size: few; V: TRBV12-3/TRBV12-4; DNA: TGTGCCAGCAGTCCAGGACAGGGCGGCCAAGAGACCCAGTACTTC; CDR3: CASSPGQGGQETQYF
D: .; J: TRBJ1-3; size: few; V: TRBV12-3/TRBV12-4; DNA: TGTGCCAGCAGCGTGGCGTGGGCTGGAAACACCATATATTTT; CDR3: CASSVAWAGNTIYF
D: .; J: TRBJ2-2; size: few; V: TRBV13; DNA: TGTGCCAGCGGACAACCTAGGACAGACCCGAACACCGGGGAGCTGTTTTTT; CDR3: CASGQPRTDPNTGELFF
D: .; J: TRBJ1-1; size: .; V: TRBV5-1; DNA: TGCGCCAGCAGATCCGACAGGCAGAACACTGAAGCTTTCTTT; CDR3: CASRSDRQNTEAFF
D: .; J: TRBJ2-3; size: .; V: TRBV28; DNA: TGTGCCAGCAGTTTGGGTAGAACCACAGATACGCAGTATTTT; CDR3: CASSLGRTTDTQYF
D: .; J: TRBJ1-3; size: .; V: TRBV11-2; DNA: TGTGCCAGCAGCTTTGGACCAGGGAGCTCTGGAAACACCATATATTTT; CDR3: CASSFGPGSSGNTIYF
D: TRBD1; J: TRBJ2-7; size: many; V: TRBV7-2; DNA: TGTGCCAGCAGCCGAGGGCCGGACAGGACCTACGAGCAGTACTTC; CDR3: CASSRGPDRTYEQYF
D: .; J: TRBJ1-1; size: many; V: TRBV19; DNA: TGTGCCAGTAGTATAGGGGTGAACACTGAAGCTTTCTTT; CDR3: CASSIGVNTEAFF
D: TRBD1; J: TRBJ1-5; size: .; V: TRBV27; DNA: TGTGCCAGCAGTCCGGGGACAGCCTATAGCAATCAGCCCCAGCATTTT; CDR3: CASSPGTAYSNQPQHF
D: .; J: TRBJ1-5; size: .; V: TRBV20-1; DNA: TGCAGTGCTGGTATGGGCAGCAATCAGCCCCAGCATTTT; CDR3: CSAGMGSNQPQHF
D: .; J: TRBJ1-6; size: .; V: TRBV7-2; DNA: TGTGTCAGCAGCTTAAACCCGGTGGGACCTAATTCACCCCTCCACTTT; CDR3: CVSSLNPVGPNSPLHF
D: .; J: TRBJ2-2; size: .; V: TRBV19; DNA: TGTGCCAGTAGTATCCTGATCCGCATGGAGCTGTTTTTT; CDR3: CASSILIRMELFF
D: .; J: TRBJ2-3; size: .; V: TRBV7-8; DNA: TGTGCCAGCAGCCCATCTAGCGCAGATACGCAGTATTTT; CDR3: CASSPSSADTQYF
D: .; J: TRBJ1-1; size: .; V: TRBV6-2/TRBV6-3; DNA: TGTGCCACCTCGATGGGAGCGACTGAAGCTTTCTTT; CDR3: CATSMGATEAFF
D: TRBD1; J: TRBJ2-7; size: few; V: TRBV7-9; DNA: TGTGCCAGCAGCTCCACAGGGGGAGGACATGACGAGCAGTACTTC; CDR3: CASSSTGGGHDEQYF
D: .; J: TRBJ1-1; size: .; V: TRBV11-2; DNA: TGTGCCAGCAGTTTCAGGCAATCGTGGGGCACTGAAGCTTTCTTT; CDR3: CASSFRQSWGTEAFF
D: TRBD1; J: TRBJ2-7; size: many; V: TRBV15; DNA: TGTGCCACCAGTCCCAACAGGGGTCTTTTCTACGAGCAGTACTTC; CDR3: CATSPNRGLFYEQYF
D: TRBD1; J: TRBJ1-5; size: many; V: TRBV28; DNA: TGTGCCAGCAGATCGGGACAGGGTTATCAGCCCCAGCATTTT; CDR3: CASRSGQGYQPQHF
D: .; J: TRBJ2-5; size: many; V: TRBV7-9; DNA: TGTGCCAGCAGCCTCCAGATGGACAGTTCAAGAGAGACCCAGTACTTC; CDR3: CASSLQMDSSRETQYF
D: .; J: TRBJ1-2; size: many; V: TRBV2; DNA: TGTGCCAGCAGTGAACCGGGAAACTATGGCTACACCTTC; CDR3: CASSEPGNYGYTF
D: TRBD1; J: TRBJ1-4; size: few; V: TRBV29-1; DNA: TGCAGCGTGTCCCCCGACAGGGTTAATGAAAAACTGTTTTTT; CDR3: CSVSPDRVNEKLFF
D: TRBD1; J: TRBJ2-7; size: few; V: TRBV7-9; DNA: TGTGCCAGCAGCCCCAGACAGGGGGCTAGCTACGAGCAGTACTTC; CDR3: CASSPRQGASYEQYF
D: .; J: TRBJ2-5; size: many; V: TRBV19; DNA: TGTGCCAGTAGTATTCAAGCAGGGGCAGGGGAGACCCAGTACTTC; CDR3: CASSIQAGAGETQYF
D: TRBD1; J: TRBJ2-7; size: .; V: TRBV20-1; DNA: TGCAGTGCTAGCCCGACAGGGACCTACGAGCAGTACTTC; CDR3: CSASPTGTYEQYF
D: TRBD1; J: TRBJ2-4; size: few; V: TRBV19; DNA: TGTGCCAGTAGTATACAGGGGGCGAGAAACATTCAGTACTTC; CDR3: CASSIQGARNIQYF
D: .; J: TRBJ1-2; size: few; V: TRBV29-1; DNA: TGCAGCGTTGAAGGTTCTAATTTAGCGGATGGCTACACCTTC; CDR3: CSVEGSNLADGYTF
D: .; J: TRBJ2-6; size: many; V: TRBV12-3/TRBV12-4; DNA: TGTGCCAGCAAAGCACGGGGACTCAGCTCTGGGGCCAACGTCCTGACTTTC; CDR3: CASKARGLSSGANVLTF
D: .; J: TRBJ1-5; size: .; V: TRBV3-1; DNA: TGTGCCAGCAGCCAAAGGCAATATAGCAATCAGCCCCAGCATTTT; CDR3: CASSQRQYSNQPQHF
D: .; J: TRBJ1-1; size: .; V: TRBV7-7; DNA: TGTGCCAGCAGCCAACAGTGGAACACTGAAGCTTTCTTT; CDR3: CASSQQWNTEAFF